Detailed here is one TCR beta chain. As processed by the authors: Amplification with reference gene primers provided the estimates of nucleated cell counts. Generated by immunoSEQ multiplex PCR, the TCRdb table keeps only in-frame clones and is missing some. D and trimming come from the DNA, and the V and J calls and clone size come from that table. This table holds under 250,000 clones, approximately 80% found once. This CDR3 is 13 amino acids long. V gave up 3 bases and J gave up 4 bases, with 7 bases separating them. The sample is drawn from a study of blood T cell repertoires in COVID-19. Background on the study: Specimens from acute and convalescent COVID-19 originated in the United States, Italy and Spain. T cells, B-cell-depleted T cells, or PBMCs supplied cDNA or gDNA.

The V and J genes are TRBV12-3 or TRBV12-4 and TRBJ1-5, with D hard to call. The receptor was isolated from a man aged 25-40 years who had recovered from COVID-19. Sequenced input: peripheral blood. The DNA of the CDR3 is TGTGCCAGCAGTTTTGGGCCAAATCAGCCCCAGCATTTT. Its protein is CASSFGPNQPQHF.